This T cell receptor beta chain was sequenced for a study of T cells after yellow fever vaccination. Broader study findings: Booster sampling recovered most clones from primary vaccination (approximately 97% CD4, around 88% CD8).

UMIs were added to TCR cDNA along with a universal primer site when it was made by 5'RACE template switching. Each CDR3 protein is one row after TCRdb ran MiXCR on the 5' RACE reads. The sample contains 150,000 to 200,000 distinct CDR3 sequences, 9.3% of which appear only once. Germline CDR1 is SGDLS and CDR2 is YYNGEE. The CDR3 spans 14 residues. Trimming took 0 bases from V and 5 from J, leaving 11 bases between them. In regard to this clonotype: Its antigen is unidentified.

The sequenced sample was CD8+ T cells sorted from PBMCs, obtained 45 days after the yellow fever booster vaccination. The chain combines TRBV9 with TRBJ2-5; tentative D call: TRBD2 (6 bases). The sequence derives from a man aged 18 to 29 who received the YFV17D yellow fever vaccine. The CDR3 nucleotides are TGTGCCAGCAGCGTAGATACTGGAGGGGAGACCCAGTACTTC. Protein sequence: CASSVDTGGETQYF.